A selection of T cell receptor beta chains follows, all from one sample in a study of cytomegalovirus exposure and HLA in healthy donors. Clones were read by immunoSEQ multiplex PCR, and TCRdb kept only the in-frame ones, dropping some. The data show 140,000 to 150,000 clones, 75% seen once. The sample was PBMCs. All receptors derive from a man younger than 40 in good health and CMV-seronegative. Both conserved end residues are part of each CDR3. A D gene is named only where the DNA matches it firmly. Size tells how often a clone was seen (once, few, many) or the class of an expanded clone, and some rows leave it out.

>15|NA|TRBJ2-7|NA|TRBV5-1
TGCGCCAGCAGCTATTCCGGAGACTCAGCTTACGAGCAGTACTTC
CASSYSGDSAYEQYF
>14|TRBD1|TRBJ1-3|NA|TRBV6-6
TGTGCCAGCAGCCAGACAGGGGGAACAAACACCATATATTTT
CASSQTGGTNTIYF
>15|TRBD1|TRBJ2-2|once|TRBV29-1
TGCAGCGTTGAAGTTATTCGGACAGGGGCCGTCGAGCTGTTTTTT
CSVEVIRTGAVELFF
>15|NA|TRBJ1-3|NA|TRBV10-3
TGTGCCACCGAAACGGGCAGGGACTCTGGAAACACCATATATTTT
CATETGRDSGNTIYF
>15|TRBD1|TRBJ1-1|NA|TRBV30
TGTGCCTGGAGGGCGACGGGACAGTTGAACACTGAAGCTTTCTTT
CAWRATGQLNTEAFF
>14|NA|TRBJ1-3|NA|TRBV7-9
TGTGCCAGCAATACTCGGGAAGCTGGAAACACCATATATTTT
CASNTREAGNTIYF
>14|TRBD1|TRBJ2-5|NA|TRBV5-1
TGCGCCAGCAGCGGACAGGGGGCTCAAGAGACCCAGTACTTC
CASSGQGAQETQYF
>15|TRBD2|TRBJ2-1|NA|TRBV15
TGTGCCACCCGGTTCGGGGGTAGCGGGGGAGGGGAGCAGTTCTTC
CATRFGGSGGGEQFF
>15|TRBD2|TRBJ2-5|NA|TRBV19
TGTGCCAGTGGGCGGGGACTAGCGATAAAAGAGACCCAGTACTTC
CASGRGLAIKETQYF
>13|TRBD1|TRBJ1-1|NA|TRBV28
TGTGCCACGCGACAGGGGGCGAACACTGAAGCTTTCTTT
CATRQGANTEAFF
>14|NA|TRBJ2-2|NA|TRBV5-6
TGTGCCAGCAGCCTTCTCGCGAACACCGGGGAGCTGTTTTTT
CASSLLANTGELFF
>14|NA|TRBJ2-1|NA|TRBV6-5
TGTGCCAGCAAAGAGCCCCGAGCGCCCCATGAGCAGTTCTTC
CASKEPRAPHEQFF
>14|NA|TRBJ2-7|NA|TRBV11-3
TGTGCCAGCAGCTTGGGTCTAGTCCCTTACGAGCAGTACTTC
CASSLGLVPYEQYF
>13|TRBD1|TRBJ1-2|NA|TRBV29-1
TGCAGCGTGCTGGGACAGGGGGACTATGGCTACACCTTC
CSVLGQGDYGYTF
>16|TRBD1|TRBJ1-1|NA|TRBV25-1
TGTGCCAGCAGTGAATCACACAGGGGAAAGAACACTGAAGCTTTCTTT
CASSESHRGKNTEAFF
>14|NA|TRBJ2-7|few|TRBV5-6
TGTGCCAGCAGCCCCAACAGGGTCCCCTACGAGCAGTACTTC
CASSPNRVPYEQYF
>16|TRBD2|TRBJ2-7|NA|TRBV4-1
TGCGCCAGCAGCCAAGAATGGCGGGGGAGCTCCTACGAGCAGTACTTC
CASSQEWRGSSYEQYF
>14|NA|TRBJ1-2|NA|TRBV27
TGTGCCAGCAGTTGGAGGGCAGCTAACTATGGCTACACCTTC
CASSWRAANYGYTF
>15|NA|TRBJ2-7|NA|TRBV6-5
TGTGCCAGCAGTTACCCTACAGGGTTCGGCTACGAGCAGTACTTC
CASSYPTGFGYEQYF
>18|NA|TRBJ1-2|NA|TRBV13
TGTGCCAGCAGCCCCACCACACCAGGGTCCACACTTAACTATGGCTACACCTTC
CASSPTTPGSTLNYGYTF
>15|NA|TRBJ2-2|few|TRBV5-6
TGTGCCAGCAGTGTGTCCCCTGCGAACACCGGGGAGCTGTTTTTT
CASSVSPANTGELFF
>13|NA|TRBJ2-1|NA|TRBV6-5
TGTGCCACCTACAGGGGAGGCACCAATGAGCAGTTCTTC
CATYRGGTNEQFF
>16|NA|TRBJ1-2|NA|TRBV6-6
TGTGCCAGCAGACACGGGGACTTGGGGGGATTATATGGCTACACCTTC
CASRHGDLGGLYGYTF
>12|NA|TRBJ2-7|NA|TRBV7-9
TGTGCCAGCAGCCCGCTAGGGGACGAGCAGTACTTC
CASSPLGDEQYF
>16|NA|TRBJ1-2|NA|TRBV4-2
TGTGCCAGCAGCCAAGCAGACGGTCTAGCTAACTATGGCTACACCTTC
CASSQADGLANYGYTF
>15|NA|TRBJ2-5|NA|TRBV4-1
TGCGCCAGCAGCCCGTGGGGCGAAACGGGAGAGACCCAGTACTTC
CASSPWGETGETQYF
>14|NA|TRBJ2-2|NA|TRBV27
TGTGCCAGCAGTCTCCGCGAGTTCACCGGGGAGCTGTTTTTT
CASSLREFTGELFF
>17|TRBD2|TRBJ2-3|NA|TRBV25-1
TGTGCCAGCAGTGAATTAGGGACTAGCGGTAGCACAGATACGCAGTATTTT
CASSELGTSGSTDTQYF
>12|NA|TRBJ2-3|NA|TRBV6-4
TGTGCCAGCAGTGACGGGTGGGGGGCGCAGTATTTT
CASSDGWGAQYF
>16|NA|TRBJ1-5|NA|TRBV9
TGTGCCAGCAGCGGAGGGATGGGGGCGCTTCATCAGCCCCAGCATTTT
CASSGGMGALHQPQHF
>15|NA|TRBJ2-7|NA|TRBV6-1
TGTGCCAGCACGGGGTTCGTCCGGAGCCCCTACGAGCAGTACTTC
CASTGFVRSPYEQYF
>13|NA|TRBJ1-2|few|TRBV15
TGTGCCACCAGCAGAGGTGCAGGGGACGGCTACACCTTC
CATSRGAGDGYTF
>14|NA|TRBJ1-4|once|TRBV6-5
TGTGCCAGCAGTTTCTATACAACTAATGAAAAACTGTTTTTT
CASSFYTTNEKLFF
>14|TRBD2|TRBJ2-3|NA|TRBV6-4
TGTGCCAGCCAGTATCTAGCGGGGGCAGATACGCAGTATTTT
CASQYLAGADTQYF
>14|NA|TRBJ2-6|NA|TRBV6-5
TGTGCCAGCTGTCAGGGGCCCGGGGCCAACGTCCTGACTTTC
CASCQGPGANVLTF
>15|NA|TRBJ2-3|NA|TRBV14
TGTGCCAGCAGCCCCCGACTGTCCTTCACAGATACGCAGTATTTT
CASSPRLSFTDTQYF
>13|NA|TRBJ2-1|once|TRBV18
TGTGCCAGCTCCTCGGACGGGAACAATGAGCAGTTCTTC
CASSSDGNNEQFF
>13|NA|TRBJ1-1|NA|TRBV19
TGTGCCAGTAGTTTAAGCGCATCGAACCGAGCTTTCTTT
CASSLSASNRAFF
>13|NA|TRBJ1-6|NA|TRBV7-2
TGTGCCAGCAGCTCAAACAGGAATTCACCCCTCCACTTT
CASSSNRNSPLHF
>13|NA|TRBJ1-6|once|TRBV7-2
TGTGCCAGCAGCCCACAGCAAAATTCACCCCTCCACTTT
CASSPQQNSPLHF
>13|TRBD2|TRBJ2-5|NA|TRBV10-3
TGTGCCATCAGTGAAACGGGGGGAGAGACCCAGTACTTC
CAISETGGETQYF
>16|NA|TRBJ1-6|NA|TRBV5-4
TGTGCCAGCACAGACGCCCGTACAGGGCCGGATTCACCCCTCCACTTT
CASTDARTGPDSPLHF
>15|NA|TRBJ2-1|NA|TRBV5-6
TGTGCCAGCAGGGGAATGGGGGCCCCCTACAATGAGCAGTTCTTC
CASRGMGAPYNEQFF
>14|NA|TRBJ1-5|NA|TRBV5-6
TGTGCCAGCAGCTTGGTAGGGGGCAATCAGCCCCAGCATTTT
CASSLVGGNQPQHF
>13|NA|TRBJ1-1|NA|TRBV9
TGTGCCAGCAGCCGGACAGTGAACACTGAAGCTTTCTTT
CASSRTVNTEAFF
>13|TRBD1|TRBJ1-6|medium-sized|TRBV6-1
TGTGCCAGCCGACCGACAGGGGTGTCACCCCTCCACTTT
CASRPTGVSPLHF
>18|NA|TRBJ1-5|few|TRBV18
TGTGCCAGCTCACAGGCAGGGAGGAATTTGGACGGCAATCAGCCCCAGCATTTT
CASSQAGRNLDGNQPQHF
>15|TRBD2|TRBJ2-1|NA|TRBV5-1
TGCGCCAGCAGCTTGCTGCCAGCGGGGGAAAATGAGCAGTTCTTC
CASSLLPAGENEQFF
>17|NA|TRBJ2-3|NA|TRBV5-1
TGCGCCAGCAGCCGACACAGGAGTGCCCCTCTCACAGATACGCAGTATTTT
CASSRHRSAPLTDTQYF
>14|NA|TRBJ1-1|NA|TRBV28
TGTGCCAGCAGTTTATACATCGGGGGCACTGAAGCTTTCTTT
CASSLYIGGTEAFF
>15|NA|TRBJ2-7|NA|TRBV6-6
TGTGCCAGCAGTTACTCAGAGGACTTACTTTACGAGCAGTACTTC
CASSYSEDLLYEQYF
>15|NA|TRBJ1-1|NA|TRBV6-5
TGTGCCAGCAGGGGGACTACTTCAATCCACACTGAAGCTTTCTTT
CASRGTTSIHTEAFF
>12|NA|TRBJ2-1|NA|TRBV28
TGTGCCAGCAGTTCTGCACCAGGCGAGCAGTTCTTC
CASSSAPGEQFF
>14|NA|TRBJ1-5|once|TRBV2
TGTGCCAGCAGTGAAACGGTTTCCAATCAGCCCCAGCATTTT
CASSETVSNQPQHF